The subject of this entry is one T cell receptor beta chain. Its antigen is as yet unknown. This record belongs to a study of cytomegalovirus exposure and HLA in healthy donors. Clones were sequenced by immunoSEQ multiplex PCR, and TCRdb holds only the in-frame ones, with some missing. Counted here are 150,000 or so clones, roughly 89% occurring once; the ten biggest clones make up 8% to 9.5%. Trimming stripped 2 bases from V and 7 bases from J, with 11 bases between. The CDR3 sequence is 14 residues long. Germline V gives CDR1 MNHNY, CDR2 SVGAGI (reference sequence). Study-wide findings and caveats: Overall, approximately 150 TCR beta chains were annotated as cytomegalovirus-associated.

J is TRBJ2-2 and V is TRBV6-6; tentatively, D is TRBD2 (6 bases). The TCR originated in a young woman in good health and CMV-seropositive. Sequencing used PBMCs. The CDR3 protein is CASSYPPEGGELFF. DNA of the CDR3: TGTGCCAGCAGTTACCCCCCGGAGGGCGGGGAGCTGTTTTTT.